These T cell receptor beta chains were read from a single sample in a study of cytomegalovirus exposure and HLA in healthy donors. Produced via immunoSEQ multiplex PCR; TCRdb's table is partial and in-frame only. The sample carries 220,000 or so clones, around 86% recorded once. The sequencing sample was made of PBMCs. Source of these receptors: a woman in her thirties or forties in good health and CMV-seronegative. The CDR3 runs from the conserved cysteine through the conserved F or W. The D gene is left open where the match is weak. Not every row has a clone size; where given, it reads once, few, many or a size class.

clone size,V gene,D gene,J gene,CDR3 protein,CDR3 DNA
few,TRBV2,TRBD2,TRBJ2-4,CASSPGLGDAKNIQYF,TGTGCCAGCAGCCCGGGACTAGGAGACGCCAAAAACATTCAGTACTTC
NA,TRBV9,TRBD1,TRBJ2-3,CASSAQRTGATDTQYF,TGTGCCAGCAGCGCCCAACGGACAGGGGCCACAGATACGCAGTATTTT
NA,TRBV5-1,TRBD1,TRBJ2-2,CASSFAGQGVTGELFF,TGCGCCAGCAGCTTCGCGGGACAGGGGGTCACCGGGGAGCTGTTTTTT
NA,TRBV10-3,TRBD1,TRBJ1-5,CAISGGGQNQPQHF,TGTGCCATCAGTGGAGGGGGCCAGAATCAGCCCCAGCATTTT
NA,TRBV4-1,TRBD2,TRBJ2-1,CASSPSPSGSSWEQFF,TGCGCCAGCAGCCCATCTCCCAGCGGGAGTTCGTGGGAGCAGTTCTTC
NA,TRBV18,NA,TRBJ2-5,CASSPAVQETQYF,TGTGCCAGCTCACCGGCAGTACAAGAGACCCAGTACTTC
NA,TRBV28,NA,TRBJ1-5,CASSPGVGGNQPQHF,TGTGCCAGCAGTCCAGGGGTTGGGGGCAATCAGCCCCAGCATTTT
NA,TRBV19,TRBD1,TRBJ1-2,CASSSGTGLSYGYTF,TGTGCCAGTAGTAGCGGGACAGGGCTGAGCTATGGCTACACCTTC
NA,TRBV6-5,NA,TRBJ2-7,CASSYSRTPSYEQYF,TGTGCCAGCAGTTACTCCCGGACTCCCTCCTACGAGCAGTACTTC
NA,TRBV5-4,NA,TRBJ2-7,CASSFLAYEQYF,TGTGCCAGCAGTTTTCTAGCCTACGAGCAGTACTTC
NA,TRBV19,TRBD2,TRBJ2-3,CASSLLGRGADTQYF,TGTGCCAGTAGCCTCCTCGGGAGGGGGGCAGATACGCAGTATTTT
NA,TRBV5-6,TRBD2,TRBJ2-1,CASSLAPPGLAGTEQFF,TGTGCCAGCAGCTTGGCCCCACCGGGACTAGCGGGGACTGAGCAGTTCTTC
NA,TRBV6-6,NA,TRBJ1-5,CASSYSGGVSNQPQHF,TGTGCCAGCAGTTACTCCGGGGGGGTTAGCAATCAGCCCCAGCATTTT
NA,TRBV18,NA,TRBJ1-5,CASSPPGGMNQPQHF,TGTGCCAGCTCACCACCTGGAGGGATGAATCAGCCCCAGCATTTT
NA,TRBV21-1,NA,TRBJ2-4,CASSERDRVLAKNIQYF,TGTGCCAGCAGCGAAAGGGACAGGGTTCTAGCCAAAAACATTCAGTACTTC
NA,TRBV4-1,TRBD2,TRBJ2-7,CASSQSPLAGLYEQYF,TGCGCCAGCAGCCAATCCCCACTAGCGGGACTTTACGAGCAGTACTTC
NA,TRBV27,TRBD2,TRBJ2-5,CASSPGTSGRAPAQYF,TGTGCCAGCAGTCCCGGGACTAGCGGGAGGGCCCCGGCCCAGTACTTC
NA,TRBV19,NA,TRBJ2-7,CASSTTGFHYEQYF,TGTGCCAGTAGTACAACAGGTTTCCACTACGAGCAGTACTTC
NA,TRBV5-1,TRBD2,TRBJ2-1,CASSLSGREDNEQFF,TGCGCCAGCAGCCTTAGCGGGAGGGAGGACAATGAGCAGTTCTTC
NA,TRBV19,NA,TRBJ2-7,CACASGRSYEQYF,TGTGCCTGCGCCTCGGGGAGATCCTACGAGCAGTACTTC
NA,TRBV19,TRBD2,TRBJ2-7,CASSLTSEILSYEQYF,TGTGCCAGTAGTCTAACTAGCGAAATCCTCTCCTACGAGCAGTACTTC
NA,TRBV30,NA,TRBJ2-7,CAWSDTGTFSYEQYF,TGTGCCTGGAGTGATACCGGGACATTCTCCTACGAGCAGTACTTC